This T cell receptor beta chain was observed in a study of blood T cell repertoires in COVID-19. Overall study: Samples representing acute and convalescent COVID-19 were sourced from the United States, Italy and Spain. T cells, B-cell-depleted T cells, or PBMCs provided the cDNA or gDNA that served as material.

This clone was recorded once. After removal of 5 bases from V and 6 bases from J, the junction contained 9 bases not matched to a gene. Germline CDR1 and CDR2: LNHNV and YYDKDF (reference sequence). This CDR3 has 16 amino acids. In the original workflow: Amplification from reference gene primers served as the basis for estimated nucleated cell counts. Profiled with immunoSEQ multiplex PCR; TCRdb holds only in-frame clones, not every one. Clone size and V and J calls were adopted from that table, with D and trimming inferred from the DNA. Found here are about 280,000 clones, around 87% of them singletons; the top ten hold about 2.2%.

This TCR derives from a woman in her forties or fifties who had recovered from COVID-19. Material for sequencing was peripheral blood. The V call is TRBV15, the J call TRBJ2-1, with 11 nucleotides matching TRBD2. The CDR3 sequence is CATSPELAGVGNEQFF. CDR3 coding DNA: TGTGCCACCAGCCCGGAACTAGCGGGAGTCGGCAATGAGCAGTTCTTC.